Listed here is a single T cell receptor (beta chain). Other DNA variants within this sample encode the same CDR3. The CDR3 runs 13 residues. CDR1 and CDR2 from the germline V gene are KGHSH and LQKENI. Deletions cut 1 base from V and 3 bases from J, with 7 bases between. The source of the sample is a study of blood T cell repertoires in COVID-19. Study-wide background: Researchers got acute and convalescent COVID-19 samples from the United States, Italy and Spain.

Here immunoSEQ multiplex PCR was the method, and the copy in TCRdb shows in-frame clones only, minus some. The sample holds 300,000 to 450,000 clones, roughly 87% seen once. Material for sequencing was PBMCs or T cells enriched from blood (not recorded which). The source is a woman aged 30 to 39 who had recovered from COVID-19. V and J are TRBV18 and TRBJ2-7; perhaps TRBD2 as D (6 bases). CDR3 sequence: CASSPLGGYEQYF. Here the CDR3 DNA reads TGTGCCAGCTCACCACTCGGGGGCTACGAGCAGTACTTC.